This record looks at one TCR beta chain sequence and its context. These data originate in a study of cytomegalovirus exposure and HLA in healthy donors. The PCR ran on 60 Vbeta and 13 Jbeta primers. Repertoires were generated with immunoSEQ multiplex PCR, while TCRdb's copy carries only in-frame clones and drops some. This repertoire includes some 150,000 clones. V was pared by 3 bases and J by 8 bases, with 16 bases between. This CDR3 spans 15 amino acids. Germline assignment: CDR1 SGHAT and CDR2 FQNNGV. The sample consisted of PBMCs. The TCR sequence derives from a woman between 18 and 29 years old in good health and CMV-seronegative. This chain links TRBV11-2 with TRBJ1-4; the D gene is possibly TRBD1 (5 bases). The CDR3 loop reads CASSFGSGRKEKLFF. The DNA of the CDR3 is TGTGCCAGCAGCTTTGGATCAGGGAGGAAGGAAAAACTGTTTTTT.